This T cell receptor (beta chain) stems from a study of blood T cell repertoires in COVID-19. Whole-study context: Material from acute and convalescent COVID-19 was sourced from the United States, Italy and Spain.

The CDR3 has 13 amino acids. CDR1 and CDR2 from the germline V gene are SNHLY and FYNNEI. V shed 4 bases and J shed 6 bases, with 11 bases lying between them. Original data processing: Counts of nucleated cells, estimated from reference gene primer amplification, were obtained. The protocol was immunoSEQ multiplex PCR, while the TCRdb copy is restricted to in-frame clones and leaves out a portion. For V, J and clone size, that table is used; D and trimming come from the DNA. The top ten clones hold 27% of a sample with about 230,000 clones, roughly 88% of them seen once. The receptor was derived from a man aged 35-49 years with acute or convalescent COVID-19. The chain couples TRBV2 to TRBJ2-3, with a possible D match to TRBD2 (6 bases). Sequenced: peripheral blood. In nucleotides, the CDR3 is TGTGCCAGCAGTGGGGGGACTTGGGATACGCAGTATTTT. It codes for CASSGGTWDTQYF.